The rows below give T cell receptor beta chains drawn from one sample of a study of STAT5B mutations in CD4+ large granular lymphocyte leukemia. TCRdb's copy holds only in-frame clones and misses some; the assay was immunoSEQ multiplex PCR. This repertoire shows about 24,000 clones, approximately 79% found once; its top ten account for nearly 0.65%. Sequencing was carried out using CD4+ T cells from blood buffy coats. The receptors were gathered from a human donor in good health. CDR3s include the opening cysteine and the closing phenylalanine or tryptophan. The order of the fields is CDR3 protein, CDR3 DNA, J gene, V gene, D gene, clone size. A D gene is named only where the DNA matches it firmly. Expanded clones get a size class; other rows say once, few or many, or leave the size out.

CASSQGRGWYEQYF	TGTGCCAGCAGCCAAGGCAGGGGGTGGTACGAGCAGTACTTC	TRBJ2-7	TRBV14	TRBD1	-
CASSFRTGDVPQHF	TGTGCCAGCAGTTTCCGGACTGGGGATGTGCCCCAGCATTTT	TRBJ1-5	TRBV27	-	-
CASSERTGSLNEQFF	TGTGCCAGCTCAGAAAGGACAGGGTCCCTCAATGAGCAGTTCTTC	TRBJ2-1	TRBV18	TRBD1	-
CASSMTGPRYNEQFF	TGCGCCAGCAGCATGACAGGTCCCCGTTACAATGAGCAGTTCTTC	TRBJ2-1	TRBV5-1	-	-
CATSNRNQPQHF	TGTGCCACCAGCAACAGAAATCAGCCCCAGCATTTT	TRBJ1-5	TRBV15	-	few
CATSSGGDQPQHF	TGTGCCACCTCGTCGGGAGGGGATCAGCCCCAGCATTTT	TRBJ1-5	TRBV18	-	-
CASSFYGTGGGPTEAFF	TGTGCCAGCAGTTTCTACGGGACAGGGGGCGGCCCAACAGAAGCTTTCTTT	TRBJ1-1	TRBV28	TRBD1	-
CASSDRGGETQYF	TGTGCCAGTAGCGACAGGGGTGGGGAGACCCAGTACTTC	TRBJ2-5	TRBV19	TRBD1	few
CASSLVAGSQGRQPQHF	TGTGCCAGCAGCTTAGTTGCAGGATCACAGGGGAGACAGCCCCAGCATTTT	TRBJ1-5	TRBV7-2	TRBD1	few
CASSMSTAIYGYTF	TGTGCCAGTAGTATGTCGACAGCTATCTATGGCTACACCTTC	TRBJ1-2	TRBV19	-	-
CAWSVMVLNYGYTF	TGTGCCTGGAGTGTGATGGTTTTGAACTATGGCTACACCTTC	TRBJ1-2	TRBV30	-	few
CATSVRRTDTQYF	TGTGCCACCAGCGTCAGGAGAACAGATACGCAGTATTTT	TRBJ2-3	TRBV15	-	-
CASNEDGMNTEAFF	TGTGCCAGCAACGAGGACGGAATGAACACTGAAGCTTTCTTT	TRBJ1-1	TRBV9	-	few
CASSLLAGVDYNEQFF	TGTGCCAGCAGTCTATTAGCGGGGGTGGACTACAATGAGCAGTTCTTC	TRBJ2-1	TRBV11-2	TRBD2	-
CASTKDRRSYEQYF	TGTGCCAGCACCAAAGACAGGCGGTCCTACGAGCAGTACTTC	TRBJ2-7	TRBV7-8	-	few
CASSLKGGTEAFF	TGTGCCAGCAGTTTAAAGGGAGGCACTGAAGCTTTCTTT	TRBJ1-1	TRBV27	-	-
CASSPSRGPGYNEQFF	TGTGCCAGCTCACCAAGCAGAGGGCCGGGGTACAATGAGCAGTTCTTC	TRBJ2-1	TRBV18	-	-
CASSLVPGSTEAFF	TGTGCCAGCAGCTTAGTGCCGGGGTCCACTGAAGCTTTCTTT	TRBJ1-1	TRBV7-2	-	-
CASSLLGVGETQYF	TGTGCTAGCAGCTTACTGGGTGTGGGGGAGACCCAGTACTTC	TRBJ2-5	TRBV7-7	-	-
CASSLVVGTGEETQYF	TGCGCCAGCAGCCTGGTGGTGGGGACAGGAGAAGAGACCCAGTACTTC	TRBJ2-5	TRBV5-1	TRBD1	-
CASSPIWGTQSYEQYF	TGTGCCAGTAGCCCAATCTGGGGGACCCAATCCTACGAGCAGTACTTC	TRBJ2-7	TRBV19	-	-
CASSIKTSGYNEQFF	TGTGCCAGTAGTATAAAGACTTCGGGGTACAATGAGCAGTTCTTC	TRBJ2-1	TRBV19	-	-
CAARQGNTGELFF	TGTGCCGCCAGACAGGGAAACACCGGGGAGCTGTTTTTT	TRBJ2-2	TRBV28	TRBD1	-
CASSLGDTNQPQHF	TGTGCCAGCAGTTTGGGGGACACTAATCAGCCCCAGCATTTT	TRBJ1-5	TRBV28	-	-
CASSWGLAVESYEQYF	TGTGCCAGCAGCTGGGGACTAGCGGTTGAATCCTACGAGCAGTACTTC	TRBJ2-7	TRBV5-5	TRBD2	-
CASSRGATGSYEQYF	TGTGCCAGCAGCCGGGGGGCCACAGGGTCCTACGAGCAGTACTTC	TRBJ2-7	TRBV5-4	-	once
CATSRGGQGFTDTQYF	TGTGCCACCAGCAGAGGCGGTCAGGGATTCACAGATACGCAGTATTTT	TRBJ2-3	TRBV15	-	-
CASSLAGSGYEQYF	TGTGCCAGCAGCTTAGCGGGGTCTGGCTACGAGCAGTACTTC	TRBJ2-7	TRBV7-2	-	-
CASSPTGVGSPLHF	TGTGCCAGCTCCCCAACAGGGGTCGGATCACCCCTCCACTTT	TRBJ1-6	TRBV18	TRBD1	-
CSVGSAMNTEAFF	TGCAGCGTTGGGTCAGCGATGAACACTGAAGCTTTCTTT	TRBJ1-1	TRBV29-1	-	few
CASRFSSGGNQETQYF	TGTGCCAGCAGGTTTTCTAGCGGGGGGAACCAAGAGACCCAGTACTTC	TRBJ2-5	TRBV6-9	TRBD2	-
CASSQDSVNYGYTF	TGTGCCAGCAGCCAAGATTCGGTTAACTATGGCTACACCTTC	TRBJ1-2	TRBV4-2	-	-
CASSLSFGNTEAFF	TGTGCCAGCAGTTTATCGTTCGGGAACACTGAAGCTTTCTTT	TRBJ1-1	TRBV27	-	few
CASSTGGGENTEAFF	TGCGCCAGCAGCACAGGGGGCGGTGAGAACACTGAAGCTTTCTTT	TRBJ1-1	TRBV5-1	TRBD1	-
CASSLGTYEQYF	TGTGCCAGCAGTTTAGGGACCTACGAGCAGTACTTC	TRBJ2-7	TRBV28	-	-
CASSSLKPTGPYSGNTIYF	TGTGCCAGCAGCTCCCTTAAACCGACAGGGCCGTACTCTGGAAACACCATATATTTT	TRBJ1-3	TRBV7-9	TRBD1	-
CASSPRTHNSPLHF	TGTGCCAGCAGCCCAAGGACTCATAATTCACCCCTCCACTTT	TRBJ1-6	TRBV5-6	-	-
CASSVAGINQPQHF	TGTGCCAGCAGCGTAGCAGGGATCAATCAGCCCCAGCATTTT	TRBJ1-5	TRBV9	-	-
CASSPTTGVGEKLFF	TGCGCCAGCAGCCCGACGACAGGGGTAGGGGAAAAACTGTTTTTT	TRBJ1-4	TRBV5-1	TRBD1	few
CASSSGFGAFF	TGTGCCAGCAGCTCAGGGTTTGGAGCTTTCTTT	TRBJ1-1	TRBV5-6	-	-
CASSSSGTANSNQPQHF	TGTGCCAGCAGTTCGTCCGGGACAGCCAATAGCAATCAGCCCCAGCATTTT	TRBJ1-5	TRBV28	TRBD1	-
CATSRPGQETQYF	TGTGCCACCAGCAGGCCCGGCCAAGAGACCCAGTACTTC	TRBJ2-5	TRBV15	-	-